Sequencing of this TCR beta chain was carried out in a study of cytomegalovirus exposure and HLA in healthy donors. The V and J ends lost 11 bases and 1 base respectively, with 14 bases between them. From germline, CDR1 is SNHLY and CDR2 FYNNEI. The CDR3 spans 14 residues. This clone came up once. The antigen remains undetermined. Study-level points and caveats: A list of 164 TCR beta chains associated with cytomegalovirus was given.

The PCR contained 60 Vbeta and 13 Jbeta primers. The assay was immunoSEQ multiplex PCR, and TCRdb's table has in-frame clones only and misses some. Among around 300,000 clones listed, 85% to 90% were seen once. This chain connects TRBV2 to TRBJ2-2; D might be TRBD2 (6 bases). The material sequenced was PBMCs. This receptor was taken from a young woman in good health and CMV-seronegative. The DNA of the CDR3 is TGTGCCGGAGGAGGGGTACTGAACACCGGGGAGCTGTTTTTT. It translates to CAGGGVLNTGELFF. Full variable domain (missing parts from reference TRBV2 and TRBJ2-2): EPEVTQTPSHQVTQMGQEVILRCVPISNHLYFYWYRQILGQKVEFLVSFYNNEISEKSEIFDDQFSVERPDGSNFTLKIRSTKLEDSAMYFCAGGGVLNTGELFFGEGSRLTVL.